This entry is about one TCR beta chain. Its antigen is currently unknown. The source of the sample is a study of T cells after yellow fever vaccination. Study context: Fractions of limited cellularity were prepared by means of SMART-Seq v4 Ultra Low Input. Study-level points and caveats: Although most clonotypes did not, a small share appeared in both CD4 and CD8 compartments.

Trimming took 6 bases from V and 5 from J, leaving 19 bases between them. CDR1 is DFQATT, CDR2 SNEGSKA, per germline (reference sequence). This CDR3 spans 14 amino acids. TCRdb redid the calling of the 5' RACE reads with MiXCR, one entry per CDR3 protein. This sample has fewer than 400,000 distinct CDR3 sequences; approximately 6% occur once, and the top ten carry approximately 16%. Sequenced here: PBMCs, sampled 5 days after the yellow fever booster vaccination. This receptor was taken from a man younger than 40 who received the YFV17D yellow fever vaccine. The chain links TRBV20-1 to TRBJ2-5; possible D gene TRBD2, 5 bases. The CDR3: CSAGSVRGAETQYF. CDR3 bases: TGCAGTGCGGGGAGTGTGAGAGGCGCGGAGACCCAGTACTTC.